The 14 T cell receptor beta chains reported below all come from one sample, sequenced in a study of blood T cell repertoires in COVID-19. This table comes from immunoSEQ multiplex PCR, and its TCRdb copy is limited to in-frame clones, with some not included. The data show 250,000 to 300,000 clones, 70% to 80% seen once. The material sequenced was peripheral blood. The receptors derive from a woman of 80 years or more with acute or convalescent COVID-19.

This clone was recorded once. This chain links TRBV5-1 with TRBJ2-3, with D possibly TRBD2 on 6 matching bases. Germline V lookup: CDR1 SGHRS, CDR2 YFSETQ. The CDR3 runs to 15 residues. The germline V and J ends were trimmed by 0 bases and 4 bases, with 12 bases remaining between them. The CDR3 DNA reads TGCGCCAGCAGCTTGGGGCCGGGAGTAGCAGATACGCAGTATTTT. Residues: CASSLGPGVADTQYF.

The V and J genes are TRBV7-2 and TRBJ2-3, with D maybe TRBD1 (6 bases). CDR1 and CDR2 from the germline V gene are SGHTA and FQGNSA. V dropped 1 base and J dropped 4 bases, with 12 bases sitting between them. This CDR3 has 15 amino acids. CDR3 sequence (DNA): TGTGCCAGCAGCTTAGGGGCCGGGACACCAGATACGCAGTATTTT. It is translated as CASSLGAGTPDTQYF. Based on the CDR3 plus reference TRBV7-2 and TRBJ2-3, the full variable domain is GAGVSQSPSNKVTEKGKDVELRCDPISGHTALYWYRQSLGQGLEFLIYFQGNSAPDKSGLPSDRFSAERTGGSVSTLTIQRTQQEDSAVYLCASSLGAGTPDTQYFGPGTRLTVL.

The J gene is TRBJ1-1, the V gene TRBV14; weak D call: TRBD1 (6 bases). Between the trimmed V and J ends, which lost 6 bases and 0 bases, there was a span of 14 bases. CDR1 SGHDN and CDR2 FVKESK come from the germline V gene. This CDR3 spans 15 amino acids. The CDR3 here is CASRPMGALNTEAFF. The CDR3 region has the DNA TGTGCCAGCAGACCCATGGGGGCTTTGAACACTGAAGCTTTCTTT. Drawing the rest from reference TRBV14 and TRBJ1-1, the complete variable domain is EAGVTQFPSHSVIEKGQTVTLRCDPISGHDNLYWYRRVMGKEIKFLLHFVKESKQDESGMPNNRFLAERTGGTYSTLKVQPAELEDSGVYFCASRPMGALNTEAFFGQGTRLTVV.

The genes are TRBV5-5 and TRBJ1-1; unclear D gene. The CDR3 runs 15 residues. V lost 4 bases and J 5 bases, leaving 18 bases between the germline ends. The germline V gene has CDR1 SGHKS and CDR2 YYEKEE (reference sequence). The DNA of the CDR3 is TGTGCCAGCAGCCCGCTCTCGGGTTTTGGGACTGAAGCTTTCTTT. Translated: CASSPLSGFGTEAFF. Combining the CDR3 with reference TRBV5-5 and TRBJ1-1 gives the whole variable domain DAGVTQSPTHLIKTRGQQVTLRCSPISGHKSVSWYQQVLGQGPQFIFQYYEKEERGRGNFPDRFSARQFPNYSSELNVNALLLGDSALYLCASSPLSGFGTEAFFGQGTRLTVV.

The J gene is TRBJ1-1, the V gene TRBV5-1; 7 bases fit TRBD1. V gave up 7 bases and J gave up 1 base; unmatched junction bases: 4. Germline lookup yields CDR1 SGHRS and CDR2 YFSETQ. The CDR3 runs to 13 residues. Here the CDR3 reads CASRGQTNTEAFF. The CDR3 region has the DNA TGCGCCAGCCGGGGACAGACGAACACTGAAGCTTTCTTT. The entire variable domain, with the rest obtained from reference TRBV5-1 and TRBJ1-1, is as follows: KAGVTQTPRYLIKTRGQQVTLSCSPISGHRSVSWYQQTPGQGLQFLFEYFSETQRNKGNFPGRFSGRQFSNSRSEMNVSTLELGDSALYLCASRGQTNTEAFFGQGTRLTVV.

The chain carries TRBV6-6 and TRBJ2-2, with 7 bases fitting TRBD1. Germline-derived CDR1 and CDR2 are MNHNY and SVGAGI (reference sequence). CDR3 size: 16 residues. V gave up 5 bases and J gave up 1 base; unmatched junction bases: 7. The CDR3 DNA follows: TGTGCCAGCAGTCGGTGGGCAGGGGGGAACACCGGGGAGCTGTTTTTT. Its protein is CASSRWAGGNTGELFF.

The chain couples TRBV27 to TRBJ2-7; 9 bases map to TRBD2. Germline CDR1 reads MNHEY; CDR2 reads SMNVEV (reference sequence). The CDR3 is made up of 17 amino acids. With V trimmed by 1 base and J by 2 bases, 9 bases remained unmatched. CDR3 amino acids: CASSLWAGGSYPYEQYF. CDR3 DNA sequence: TGTGCCAGCAGTTTATGGGCGGGAGGGAGTTACCCCTACGAGCAGTACTTC.

V is TRBV14 and J is TRBJ2-2; D possibly corresponds to TRBD1 (5 bases). Trimming took off 1 base at V and 3 bases at J, with 9 bases between the two ends. This CDR3 has 15 residues. Per germline, CDR1 SGHDN and CDR2 FVKESK. The chain's CDR3 is CASSQVSGYTGELFF. The DNA for the CDR3 is TGTGCCAGCAGCCAAGTGTCAGGGTACACCGGGGAGCTGTTTTTT.

This sequence joins TRBV10-3 and TRBJ2-7, with D tentatively TRBD2 (6 bases). This CDR3 spans 13 amino acids. Germline CDR1 reads ENHRY; CDR2 reads SYGVKD. Between the trimmed V and J ends, which lost 0 bases and 4 bases, there was a span of 7 bases. The CDR3 sequence is CAISESGRYEQYF. CDR3 DNA: TGTGCCATCAGTGAGTCAGGGAGGTACGAGCAGTACTTC.

The genes are TRBV19 and TRBJ1-4; TRBD1 matches 9 bases. This CDR3 region has 15 residues. V dropped 4 bases and J dropped 7; count of bases not matched to a gene: 7. CDR1 LNHDA and CDR2 SQIVND come from the germline V gene (reference sequence). CDR3 in DNA: TGTGCCAGTAGTACCGGACAGGGGATACTTGAAAAACTGTTTTTT. Protein sequence: CASSTGQGILEKLFF.

This clone was detected only a few times. This chain joins TRBV19 and TRBJ2-1, with 16 bases aligning to TRBD2. CDR3 size: 16 residues. The V and J ends lost 10 bases and 8 bases, in that order; junction bases with no gene match: 11. From germline, CDR1 is LNHDA and CDR2 SQIVND (reference sequence). CDR3 DNA: TGTGCCACCCTGGGGACTAGCGGGGGGGCCCTCGATGAGCAGTTCTTC. Translated, it gives CATLGTSGGALDEQFF.

V and J are TRBV5-4 and TRBJ2-1; TRBD2 aligns across 15 bases. The V gene's germline CDR1 is SGHNT and CDR2 YYREEE (reference sequence). V lost 4 bases, J lost 8 bases, and 7 bases stayed unmatched. The CDR3 extends over 16 amino acids. The CDR3 is CASSRGLAGGEDEQFF. DNA for the CDR3: TGTGCCAGCAGCCGGGGACTAGCGGGGGGTGAGGATGAGCAGTTCTTC.

The chain employs TRBV6-4 and TRBJ2-7; no reliable D call. The V end lost 5 bases, the J end lost 4 bases, and 15 bases lay between the germline ends. Germline V gene sequence: CDR1 MRHNA, CDR2 SNTAGT. This CDR3 spans 14 amino acids. CDR3: CASSPFLSLYEQYF. Here the CDR3 DNA reads TGTGCCAGCAGTCCTTTCCTCTCCTTGTACGAGCAGTACTTC.

The chain recombines TRBV6-2 or TRBV6-3 with TRBJ2-3; 14 bases are a match to TRBD2. The V segment lost 2 bases and the J segment 2 bases; nucleotides outside the gene matches: 9. Germline-derived CDR1 and CDR2 are MNHEY and SVGEGT. CDR3 length: 19 amino acids. CDR3 residues: CASSYAPGLAGVITDTQYF. The CDR3 coding sequence is TGTGCCAGCAGTTACGCCCCGGGACTAGCGGGAGTCATCACAGATACGCAGTATTTT.